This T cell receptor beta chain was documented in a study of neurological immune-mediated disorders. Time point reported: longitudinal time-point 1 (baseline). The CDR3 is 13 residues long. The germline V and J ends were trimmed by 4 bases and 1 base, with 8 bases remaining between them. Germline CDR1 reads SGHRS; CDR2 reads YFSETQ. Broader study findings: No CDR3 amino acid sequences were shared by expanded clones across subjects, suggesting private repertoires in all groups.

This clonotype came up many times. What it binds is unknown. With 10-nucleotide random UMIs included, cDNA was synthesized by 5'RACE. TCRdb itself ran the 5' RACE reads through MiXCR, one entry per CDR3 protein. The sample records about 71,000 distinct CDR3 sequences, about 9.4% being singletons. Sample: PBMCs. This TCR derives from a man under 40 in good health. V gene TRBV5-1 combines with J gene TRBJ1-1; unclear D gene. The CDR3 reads CASSLQENTEAFF. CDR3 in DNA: TGCGCCAGCAGCCTTCAGGAGAACACTGAAGCTTTCTTT.